Listed below are T cell receptor beta chains from one sample, sequenced in a study of blood T cell repertoires in COVID-19. Profiled with immunoSEQ multiplex PCR; TCRdb holds only in-frame clones, not every one. The table records roughly 200,000 clones, 75% to 90% of them present only once. The sequencing sample was made of peripheral blood. The receptors come from a man aged 40-49 years with acute or convalescent COVID-19. The CDR3 runs from the conserved cysteine through the conserved F or W. The D gene is left open where the match is weak. For some rows the clone size is stated as once, few or many, or as a class when expanded; others skip it.

D gene | V gene | clone size | CDR3 protein
- | TRBV12-3/TRBV12-4 | - | CASSQYNEQFF
TRBD2 | TRBV3-1/TRBV3-2 | - | CASSLRGGRNPYEQYF
- | TRBV30 | - | CAWSAGWGNTEAFF
TRBD1 | TRBV5-5 | - | CASTMTGRKEEKLFF
- | TRBV7-9 | - | CASSFSNGDLNTEAFF
TRBD1 | TRBV5-1 | - | CASSLPGGEETQYF
- | TRBV11-2 | - | CASSFVFQQETQYF
- | TRBV12-3/TRBV12-4 | - | CASSLSLAREQYF
TRBD1 | TRBV11-3 | - | CASSSRTGVGEQYF
TRBD1 | TRBV5-6 | - | CASSPRQGAGTNEKLFF
- | TRBV5-1 | - | CASSLGQPANTGELFF
- | TRBV9 | once | CASSVEPEGYEQFF
- | TRBV19 | - | CASSRDSGNTIYF
- | TRBV10-3 | - | CAISEGANYGYTF
TRBD1 | TRBV4-2 | - | CASSFNQGALNTEAFF
- | TRBV7-9 | - | CASSTYGGQPQHF
- | TRBV11-2 | - | CASSLPGYEQYF
- | TRBV5-1 | - | CASSLRQADNSPLHF
- | TRBV18 | - | CASSYFGGENTEAFF
- | TRBV10-1 | - | CASSDGTGGENEKLFF
- | TRBV19 | - | CASSIEGGWVTTTPQPQHF
TRBD2 | TRBV7-9 | once | CASSLTSGRSHEQYF
TRBD1 | TRBV5-1 | - | CASSLAGGSFTEAFF
TRBD1 | TRBV5-1 | - | CASSFQDRADTQYF
- | TRBV28 | - | CASSLTEVNNQPQHF
- | TRBV15 | - | CATSRGDGISGNTIYF